The clone carrying this TCR beta chain was counted a few times. What it binds is not known. The data are from a study of cytomegalovirus exposure and HLA in healthy donors. Whole-study findings and limits: Among TCR beta chains, those listed as cytomegalovirus-associated numbered fewer than 200. An analysis that came later showed most CMV-associated TCR beta chains appearing HLA-restricted. A later analysis reportedly found that, within productive TCRs, an Asian-associated ancestry cluster had fewer N-insertions than the mean observed across the roughly 730 donors. Across donors, sequencing depth was assumed by presence/absence analyses to be roughly uniform.

The CDR3 consists of 16 residues. Germline V gene sequence: CDR1 SNHLY, CDR2 FYNNEI. V lost 2 bases to trimming and J lost 3 bases; unmatched junction nucleotides: 8. Use of 60 Vbeta and 13 Jbeta primers characterized the PCR. This table comes from immunoSEQ multiplex PCR, and its TCRdb copy is limited to in-frame clones, with some not included. Counted here are some 200,000 clones, roughly four fifths occurring once; the ten biggest clones make up roughly 1.6%. This rearrangement joins TRBV2 to TRBJ2-7, with 9 bases lining up with TRBD2. This receptor was identified in a man between 50 and 59 years old in good health and CMV-seronegative. The specimen sequenced was PBMCs. CDR3 amino acids: CASSERLAEPNYEQYF. CDR3 bases: TGTGCCAGCAGTGAAAGACTAGCGGAGCCGAACTACGAGCAGTACTTC.